This is a list of T cell receptor beta chains from one sample in a study of T cell responses to AZD1222 COVID-19 vaccine. Assay used: immunoSEQ multiplex PCR; TCRdb lists only in-frame clones, some missing. The data contain 110,000 to 150,000 clones, around 90% of them singletons. The starting material was peripheral blood, obtained on day 0 of AZD1222 vaccination. These receptors all come from an adult in good health. CDR3s include the opening cysteine and the closing phenylalanine or tryptophan. The order of the fields is V gene, D gene, J gene, clone size, CDR3 DNA, CDR3 protein. The D gene is left open where the match is weak. Size is omitted from some rows. Given values are once, few, many or a class for expanded clones.

TRBV9,.,TRBJ2-5,once,TGTGCCAGCAGCCCAAGTAGTCAAGAGACCCAGTACTTC,CASSPSSQETQYF
TRBV7-9,.,TRBJ2-7,.,TGTGCCAGCAGCTTAGATCTCCTAGACGAGCAGTACTTC,CASSLDLLDEQYF
TRBV11-2,TRBD1,TRBJ1-2,.,TGTGCCAGCAGCCCGACAGGGCCCTATGGCTACACCTTC,CASSPTGPYGYTF
TRBV12-3/TRBV12-4,.,TRBJ1-1,.,TGTGCCAGCAGTCTGAAGATGAACACTGAAGCTTTCTTT,CASSLKMNTEAFF
TRBV30,.,TRBJ2-3,.,TGTGCCTGGAGTGTCAAGTTTGGAGATACGCAGTATTTT,CAWSVKFGDTQYF
TRBV15,.,TRBJ2-5,.,TGTGCCACCAGTCGGGTAAAAGAGACCCAGTACTTC,CATSRVKETQYF
TRBV10-2,.,TRBJ1-4,.,TGCGCCAGCAGTGTAGGTTCGGAAAAACTGTTTTTT,CASSVGSEKLFF
TRBV6-5,.,TRBJ1-5,.,TGTGCCAGCAGTTACTCGAGAGACATTCAGCCCCAGCATTTT,CASSYSRDIQPQHF
TRBV12-3/TRBV12-4,.,TRBJ1-1,few,TGTGCCAGCAGTTTAGTGAGTTACACTGAAGCTTTCTTT,CASSLVSYTEAFF
TRBV30,TRBD1,TRBJ1-1,once,TGTGCCAGGGGGCGGGAGAACACTGAAGCTTTCTTT,CARGRENTEAFF
TRBV5-1,TRBD2,TRBJ2-5,.,TGCGCCAGCAGCTTGGATACTAGCGGGAGGGGCGAGACCCAGTACTTC,CASSLDTSGRGETQYF
TRBV5-4,TRBD1,TRBJ1-6,.,TGTGCCAGCAGTTGGGACAGGACAAATTCACCCCTCCACTTT,CASSWDRTNSPLHF
TRBV27,.,TRBJ2-3,.,TGTGCCAGCAGTCCTCGTAGCTGGCTGATCACAGATACGCAGTATTTT,CASSPRSWLITDTQYF
TRBV7-2,.,TRBJ2-7,.,TGTGCCAGCAGCGAAGCCTACGAGCAGTACTTC,CASSEAYEQYF
TRBV5-1,.,TRBJ1-4,.,TGCGCCAGCAGCAGCCGGGGCGATCGGTCGGGTGAAAAACTGTTTTTT,CASSSRGDRSGEKLFF
TRBV4-3,TRBD1,TRBJ1-5,.,TGCGCCAGCAGCCAAGACATACAGGGGAAACCCCAGCATTTT,CASSQDIQGKPQHF
TRBV5-1,.,TRBJ2-7,.,TGCGCCAGCAGTTATTATGGGGGGTCCTACGAGCAGTACTTC,CASSYYGGSYEQYF
TRBV7-3,.,TRBJ1-1,.,TGTGCCAGCAGCTCGGGCAGGACAGCTGAAGCTTTCTTT,CASSSGRTAEAFF
TRBV19,TRBD2,TRBJ2-2,.,TGTGCCACCAGGACTAGCGCGAACACCGGGGAGCTGTTTTTT,CATRTSANTGELFF
TRBV28,.,TRBJ1-5,.,TGTGCCAGCAGTCACCTCGACAATCAGCCCCAGCATTTT,CASSHLDNQPQHF
TRBV7-9,.,TRBJ1-1,.,TGTGCCAGCAGTCTAGAGGTGGAGACTGAAGCTTTCTTT,CASSLEVETEAFF
TRBV11-2,.,TRBJ1-1,.,TGTGCCAGCAGCTTAGATCTAACTGCAGCCGGTGGGAACACTGAAGCTTTCTTT,CASSLDLTAAGGNTEAFF
TRBV28,TRBD1,TRBJ2-5,.,TGTGCCAGCAGTCTTGGTCACACAGGGGGCCAAGAGACCCAGTACTTC,CASSLGHTGGQETQYF
TRBV20-1,.,TRBJ2-7,.,TGCAGTGCTGGGCCGAACTACGAGCAGTACTTC,CSAGPNYEQYF
TRBV6-5,.,TRBJ1-6,.,TGTGCCAGCACCTCGTCGGATGAAGGGGCGTCGACCCTCCACTTT,CASTSSDEGASTLHF
TRBV7-2,.,TRBJ2-2,.,TGTGCCAGCAGCTTAGAAATACTGGCAGGGATTATCACCGGGGAGCTGTTTTTT,CASSLEILAGIITGELFF
TRBV6-5,.,TRBJ1-3,.,TGTGCCAGCAAATCGGGCAGGACTACTGGAAACACCATATATTTT,CASKSGRTTGNTIYF
TRBV29-1,.,TRBJ1-1,.,TGCAGCGTGGCCCTCAGACAGATGAACACTGAAGCTTTCTTT,CSVALRQMNTEAFF
TRBV19,TRBD1,TRBJ1-6,.,TGTGCCAGTAGTATAGGGACAGGGGGATCACCCCTCCACTTT,CASSIGTGGSPLHF
TRBV5-4,TRBD1,TRBJ1-5,.,TGTGCCAGCAGCTCCGGGGGACAGCTAGATCAGCCCCAGCATTTT,CASSSGGQLDQPQHF
TRBV19,.,TRBJ1-2,.,TGTGCCAGTAGTCTTAACTCAGCTAACTATGGCTACACCTTC,CASSLNSANYGYTF
TRBV7-2,.,TRBJ2-7,.,TGTGCCAGCAGCTTATGGCGGTATAGCGAGCAGTACTTC,CASSLWRYSEQYF
TRBV4-3,.,TRBJ2-7,.,TGCGCCAGCAGCCAAGGTGGACACCGAAGCTCCTACGAGCAGTACTTC,CASSQGGHRSSYEQYF
TRBV11-3,TRBD2,TRBJ2-7,.,TGTGCCAGCAGCTTACTGCGGGAGGGCGAGCAGTACTTC,CASSLLREGEQYF
TRBV11-3,.,TRBJ2-3,.,TGTGCCAGCAGCTTAACTAGCACAGATACGCAGTATTTT,CASSLTSTDTQYF
TRBV19,.,TRBJ1-5,.,TGTGCCAGTAGTTTGGGGACCCTTCTGGGCAATCAGCCCCAGCATTTT,CASSLGTLLGNQPQHF
TRBV27,TRBD1,TRBJ1-2,.,TGTGCCAGCAGTCCACTGGGACAGGGGACCTATGGCTACACCTTC,CASSPLGQGTYGYTF
TRBV7-6,TRBD2,TRBJ2-1,.,TGTGCCAGCAGCTTAGTGGTGGCTAGCGGGAGCCGAAGCTCCTACAATGAGCAGTTCTTC,CASSLVVASGSRSSYNEQFF
TRBV9,.,TRBJ1-1,medium-sized,TGTGCCAGCAGCAAAGGGGACAACATGAACACTGAAGCTTTCTTT,CASSKGDNMNTEAFF
TRBV5-5,.,TRBJ1-2,.,TGTGCCAGCAGCCCGTGGGGCGGGGGAACTAACTATGGCTACACCTTC,CASSPWGGGTNYGYTF
TRBV5-1,TRBD1,TRBJ1-6,.,TGCGCCAGCAGCTCGGGACAGGGTAATTCACCCCTCCACTTT,CASSSGQGNSPLHF